The T cell receptor beta chain described here comes from a study of molecular identifiers for immune sequencing clone quantification. CDR3 size: 15 residues. With 2 bases removed from V and 3 bases from J, the gap between germline ends came to 14 bases. The germline CDR1 and CDR2 sequences are SGHVS and FQNEAQ. From the PCR reads, TCRdb called clonotypes with MiXCR, one entry per CDR3 protein. Altogether about 630,000 distinct CDR3 sequences are present, roughly 23% being singletons, with the ten largest covering about 0.84%. The source is a human donor in good health. Some libraries in this study had Jurkat cell RNA spiked in. What was sequenced was naive CD8+ T cells from blood, with Jurkat cell RNA spiked in. Specified subset: FACS-sorted CD8+CD4-CCR7+CD45RA+ naive T cells. This sequence joins TRBV7-8 and TRBJ2-7; D not resolved. The CDR3 region has the DNA TGTGCCAGCAGCTTATTGGCCCTCGGCATCTACGAGCAGTACTTC. Translation gives CASSLLALGIYEQYF. Combining the CDR3 with reference TRBV7-8 and TRBJ2-7 gives the whole variable domain GAGVSQSPRYKVAKRGQDVALRCDPISGHVSLFWYQQALGQGPEFLTYFQNEAQLDKSGLPSDRFFAERPEGSVSTLKIQRTQQEDSAVYLCASSLLALGIYEQYFGPGTRLTVT.